Below, 3 T cell receptor beta chains from the same sample are listed, as sequenced in a study of CD8+ T cells in alopecia areata (dated by TCRdb to 2016 to 2019). The treatment or condition label, as the study defines it: oral pan-JAK inhibitor, 5-10 mg twice daily. Libraries were made using the immunoSEQ multiplex PCR assay. For TCR sequencing, RNA was extracted from every sample and reverse transcribed into cDNA to serve as template. Drawn from immuneACCESS, this table holds only the in-frame rearrangements with V and J called that TCRdb kept. Clones are partly lost; checked studies trace under half to an unresolved V gene and leave the rest unexplained. In this sample the table shows some 200,000 clones, 40% to 55% of which occur a single time. The top ten clonotypes cover around 2.8% of the sample. The specimen comprised CD4+ T cells sorted from blood, sampled between weeks 36 and 40, from a patient treated with tofacitinib. The receptor set was obtained from a human donor with alopecia areata.

A few counts support this clone. The chain carries TRBV2 and TRBJ2-2; the D gene is possibly TRBD1 (6 bases). V lost 7 bases and J 6 bases, leaving 12 bases between the germline ends. The germline V gene encodes CDR1 SNHLY and CDR2 FYNNEI. The CDR3 sequence is 13 residues long. CDR3 nucleotide sequence: TGTGCCAGCACCCAGGGGCGTGCCGGGGAGCTGTTTTTT. Encoded protein: CASTQGRAGELFF.

V is TRBV5-1 and J is TRBJ1-5, with D possibly matching TRBD1 (5 bases). The ends were cut back, 2 bases at V and 0 bases at J, with 9 bases in the middle. Per germline, CDR1 SGHRS and CDR2 YFSETQ. This CDR3 spans 15 amino acids. The CDR3, as DNA: TGCGCCAGCAGCTTCTCAGGGAATAGCAATCAGCCCCAGCATTTT. This codes for CASSFSGNSNQPQHF.

The table lists this clone with many counts. Other nucleotide sequences from this sample produce the same CDR3. This chain uses TRBV7-2 with TRBJ2-3; 8 bases map to TRBD2. The V gene end was trimmed by 2 bases and the J gene end by 0 bases; junction bases not matched to a gene: 1. Germline lookup yields CDR1 SGHTA and CDR2 FQGNSA. The CDR3 has 15 residues. CDR3 bases: TGTGCCAGCAGCTTATTAGCGGGAAGCACAGATACGCAGTATTTT. Translation: CASSLLAGSTDTQYF.